Listed below are T cell receptor beta chains from one sample, sequenced in a study of shared clonotypes between healthy human individuals. TCRdb's table, derived via immunoSEQ multiplex PCR, lists solely in-frame clones and lacks some. This repertoire shows fewer than 2.5 million clones, more than 85% found once; its top ten account for around 0.4%. The sample consisted of naive CD4+ T cells from PBMCs. These receptors were obtained from a man aged 18 to 30 in good health. Some clones in this sample may be carry-over from other donors' samples. CDR3s include the opening cysteine and the closing phenylalanine or tryptophan. A D gene is named only where the DNA matches it firmly. Size tells how often a clone was seen (once, few, many) or the class of an expanded clone, and some rows leave it out.

D gene	clone size	CDR3 length	V gene	J gene	CDR3 DNA	CDR3 protein
.	.	11	TRBV4-1	TRBJ1-2	TGCGCCAGCAGCCAAGGGCGAGGCTACACCTTC	CASSQGRGYTF
.	.	12	TRBV28	TRBJ2-2	TGTGCCAGCATCCCGGACTTTGGGGAGCTGTTTTTT	CASIPDFGELFF
.	.	17	TRBV28	TRBJ1-1	TGTGCCAGCAGTTTATATCCACCGCTGGCTGTGAACACTGAAGCTTTCTTT	CASSLYPPLAVNTEAFF
.	once	15	TRBV15	TRBJ2-1	TGTGCCACCAGCAGAGATGGCCTGGGTTACAATGAGCAGTTCTTC	CATSRDGLGYNEQFF
TRBD1	.	15	TRBV28	TRBJ2-5	TGTGCCAGCAGTTCACCGGGACAGCCAGAAGAGACCCAGTACTTC	CASSSPGQPEETQYF
.	.	15	TRBV2	TRBJ2-2	TGTGCCAGCACCAGGGGACAACTTAACACCGGGGAGCTGTTTTTT	CASTRGQLNTGELFF
.	.	14	TRBV5-6	TRBJ2-7	TGTGCCAGCAGCTTCCAGGTCTTCTCCTACGAGCAGTACTTC	CASSFQVFSYEQYF
.	.	13	TRBV6-1	TRBJ2-1	TGTGCCAGCAGGAGGGGGACCCCGAATGAGCAGTTCTTC	CASRRGTPNEQFF
.	.	13	TRBV7-2	TRBJ2-2	TGTGCCAGCAGCTTGCTAGGATCCGGGGAGCTGTTTTTT	CASSLLGSGELFF
.	.	13	TRBV7-3	TRBJ1-1	TGTGCCAGCAGCTTAACAGGGGCCACTGAAGCTTTCTTT	CASSLTGATEAFF
TRBD1	.	15	TRBV7-8	TRBJ1-4	TGTGCCAGCAGCTTAAAGAGGACAGGGAATGAAAAACTGTTTTTT	CASSLKRTGNEKLFF
.	few	15	TRBV6-5	TRBJ1-5	TGTGCCAGCAGTTACTCGAAGCGGGAGGATCAGCCCCAGCATTTT	CASSYSKREDQPQHF
TRBD1	.	16	TRBV18	TRBJ1-5	TGTGCCAGCTCACCTTACAGGGGGGGGAGCAATCAGCCCCAGCATTTT	CASSPYRGGSNQPQHF
.	.	15	TRBV5-4	TRBJ2-5	TGTGCCAGCAGCTCCGGAGATTGGGGCCAAGAGACCCAGTACTTC	CASSSGDWGQETQYF
TRBD2	.	13	TRBV9	TRBJ2-5	TGTGCCAGCAGCCTGGGAGGGTCAGAGACCCAGTACTTC	CASSLGGSETQYF
.	.	14	TRBV5-1	TRBJ1-1	TGCGCCAGCAGCTTGGAGGGGTTCGACACTGAAGCTTTCTTT	CASSLEGFDTEAFF
.	few	17	TRBV7-6	TRBJ2-2	TGTGCCAGCAGCAGTCAAGTGGGGGTTGCGAACACCGGGGAGCTGTTTTTT	CASSSQVGVANTGELFF
TRBD1	.	13	TRBV7-3	TRBJ1-1	TGTGCCAGCAGCTTAAGGACAGGAACTGAAGCTTTCTTT	CASSLRTGTEAFF
.	once	13	TRBV7-2	TRBJ1-5	TGTGCCAGCAGCTTGCCCAACAATCAGCCCCAGCATTTT	CASSLPNNQPQHF
TRBD1	.	14	TRBV2	TRBJ1-1	TGTGCCAGCGGACCCCAGGGGGTCGGACCTGAAGCTTTCTTT	CASGPQGVGPEAFF
TRBD1	.	14	TRBV9	TRBJ1-1	TGTGCCAGCAGCAAGGGGGACAGGAACACTGAAGCTTTCTTT	CASSKGDRNTEAFF